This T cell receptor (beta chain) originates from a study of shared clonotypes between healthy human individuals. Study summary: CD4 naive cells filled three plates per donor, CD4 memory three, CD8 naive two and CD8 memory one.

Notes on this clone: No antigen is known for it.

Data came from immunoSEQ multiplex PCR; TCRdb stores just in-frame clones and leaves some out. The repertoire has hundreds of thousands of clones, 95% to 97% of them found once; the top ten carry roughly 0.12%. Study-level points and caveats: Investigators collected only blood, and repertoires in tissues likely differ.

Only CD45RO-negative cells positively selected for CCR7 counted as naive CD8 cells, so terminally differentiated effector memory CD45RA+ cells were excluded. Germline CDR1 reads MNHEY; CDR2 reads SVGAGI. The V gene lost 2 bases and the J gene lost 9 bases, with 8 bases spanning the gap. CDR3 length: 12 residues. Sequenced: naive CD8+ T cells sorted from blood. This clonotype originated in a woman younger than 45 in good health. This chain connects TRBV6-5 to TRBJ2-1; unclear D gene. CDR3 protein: CASSYARGEQFF. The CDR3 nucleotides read TGTGCCAGCAGTTACGCGCGCGGTGAGCAGTTCTTC.